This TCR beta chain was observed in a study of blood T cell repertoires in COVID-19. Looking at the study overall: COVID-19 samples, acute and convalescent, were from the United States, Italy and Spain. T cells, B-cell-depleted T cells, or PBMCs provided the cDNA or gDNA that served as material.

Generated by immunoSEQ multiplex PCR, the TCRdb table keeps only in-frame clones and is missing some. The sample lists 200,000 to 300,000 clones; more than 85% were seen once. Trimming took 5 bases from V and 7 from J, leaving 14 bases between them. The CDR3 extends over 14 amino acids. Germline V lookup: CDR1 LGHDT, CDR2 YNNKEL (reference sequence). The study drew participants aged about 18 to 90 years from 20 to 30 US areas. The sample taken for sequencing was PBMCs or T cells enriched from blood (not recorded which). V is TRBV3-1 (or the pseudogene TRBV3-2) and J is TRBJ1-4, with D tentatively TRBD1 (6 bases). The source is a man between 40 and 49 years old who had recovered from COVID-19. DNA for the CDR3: TGTGCCAGCAGCTCAGGGGTCGTGAGTGAAAAACTGTTTTTT. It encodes CASSSGVVSEKLFF.